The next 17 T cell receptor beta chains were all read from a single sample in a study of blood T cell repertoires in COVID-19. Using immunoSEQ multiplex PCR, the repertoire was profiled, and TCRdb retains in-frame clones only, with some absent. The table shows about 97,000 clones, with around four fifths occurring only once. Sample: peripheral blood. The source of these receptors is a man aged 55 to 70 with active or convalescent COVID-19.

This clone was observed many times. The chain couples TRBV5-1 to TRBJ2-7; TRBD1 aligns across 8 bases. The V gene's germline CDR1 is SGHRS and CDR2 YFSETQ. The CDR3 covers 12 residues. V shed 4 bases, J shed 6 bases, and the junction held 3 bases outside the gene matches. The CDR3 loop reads CASSIGQGEQYF. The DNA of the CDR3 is TGCGCCAGCAGCATCGGACAGGGCGAGCAGTACTTC.

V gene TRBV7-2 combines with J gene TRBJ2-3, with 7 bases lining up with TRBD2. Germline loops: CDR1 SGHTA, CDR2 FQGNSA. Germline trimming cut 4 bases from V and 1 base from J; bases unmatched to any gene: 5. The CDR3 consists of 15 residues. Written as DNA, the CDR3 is TGTGCCAGCAGCTCCGAGCGGGAACGCACAGATACGCAGTATTTT. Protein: CASSSERERTDTQYF.

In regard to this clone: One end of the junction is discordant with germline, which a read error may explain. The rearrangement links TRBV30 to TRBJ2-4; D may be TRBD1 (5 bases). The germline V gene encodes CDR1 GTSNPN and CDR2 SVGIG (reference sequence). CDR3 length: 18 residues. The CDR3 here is CAWSVSLGARVGNHIQYF. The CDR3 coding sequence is TGTGCCTGGAGTGTATCTCTAGGGGCTAGGGTTGGTAACCACATCCAGTACTTC.

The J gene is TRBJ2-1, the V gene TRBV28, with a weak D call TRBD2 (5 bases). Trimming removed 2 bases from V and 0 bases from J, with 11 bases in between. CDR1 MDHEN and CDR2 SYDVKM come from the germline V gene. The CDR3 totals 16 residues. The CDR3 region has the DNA TGTGCCAGCAGTTTAAGTAGCGCCTTCTCCTACAATGAGCAGTTCTTC. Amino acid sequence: CASSLSSAFSYNEQFF.

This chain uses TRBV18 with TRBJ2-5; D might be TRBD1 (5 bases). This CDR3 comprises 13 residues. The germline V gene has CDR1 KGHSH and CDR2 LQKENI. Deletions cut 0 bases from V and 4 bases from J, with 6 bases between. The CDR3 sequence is CASSPPGAETQYF. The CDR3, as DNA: TGTGCCAGCTCACCACCAGGGGCAGAGACCCAGTACTTC.

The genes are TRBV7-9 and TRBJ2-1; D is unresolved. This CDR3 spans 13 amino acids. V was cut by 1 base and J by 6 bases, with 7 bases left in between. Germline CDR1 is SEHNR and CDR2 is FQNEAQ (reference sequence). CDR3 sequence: CASSLDTPNEQFF. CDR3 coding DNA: TGTGCCAGCAGCTTAGACACACCCAATGAGCAGTTCTTC.

This chain's CDR3 is CASRTTGGMNTEAFF. The CDR3 bases are TGTGCCAGCAGGACGACAGGGGGAATGAACACTGAAGCTTTCTTT. V gene TRBV6-5 combines with J gene TRBJ1-1; 9 bases agree with TRBD1. CDR1 and CDR2 (germline): MNHEY, SVGAGI. J was trimmed by 0 bases and V by 6 bases; bases with no gene match: 5. The CDR3 sequence is 15 residues long.

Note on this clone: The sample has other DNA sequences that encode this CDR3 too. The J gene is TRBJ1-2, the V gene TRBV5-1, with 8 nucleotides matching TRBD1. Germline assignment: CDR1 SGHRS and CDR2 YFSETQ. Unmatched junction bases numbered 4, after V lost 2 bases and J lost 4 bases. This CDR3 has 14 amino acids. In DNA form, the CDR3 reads TGCGCCAGCAGCTTAGGGCAGGGGGCCTATGGCTACACCTTC. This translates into CASSLGQGAYGYTF.

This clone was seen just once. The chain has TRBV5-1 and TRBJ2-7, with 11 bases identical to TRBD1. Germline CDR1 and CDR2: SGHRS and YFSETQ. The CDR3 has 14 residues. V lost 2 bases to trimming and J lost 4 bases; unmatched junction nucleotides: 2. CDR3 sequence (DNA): TGCGCCAGCAGCTTTGGGACAGGGGGGTACGAGCAGTACTTC. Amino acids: CASSFGTGGYEQYF.

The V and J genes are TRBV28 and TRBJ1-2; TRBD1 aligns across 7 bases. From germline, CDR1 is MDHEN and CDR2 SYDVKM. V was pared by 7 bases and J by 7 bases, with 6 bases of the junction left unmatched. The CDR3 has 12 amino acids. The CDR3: CASTLTGSGYTF. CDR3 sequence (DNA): TGTGCCAGCACCTTGACAGGGTCTGGCTACACCTTC.

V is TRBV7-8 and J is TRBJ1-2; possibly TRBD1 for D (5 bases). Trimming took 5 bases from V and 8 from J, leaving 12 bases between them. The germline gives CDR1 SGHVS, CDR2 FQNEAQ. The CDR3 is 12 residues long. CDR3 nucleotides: TGTGCCAGCAGCCCCTGGGGGGAGGGCTACACCTTC. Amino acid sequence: CASSPWGEGYTF. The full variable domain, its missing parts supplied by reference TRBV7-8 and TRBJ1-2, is GAGVSQSPRYKVAKRGQDVALRCDPISGHVSLFWYQQALGQGPEFLTYFQNEAQLDKSGLPSDRFFAERPEGSVSTLKIQRTQQEDSAVYLCASSPWGEGYTFGSGTRLTVV.

The CDR3 loop is CASSLMQRNTEAFF. In nucleotides, the CDR3 is TGTGCCAGCAGCTTAATGCAGCGAAACACTGAAGCTTTCTTT. The chain recombines TRBV7-9 with TRBJ1-1; D unclear. V was pared by 2 bases and J by 2 bases, with 9 bases between. The CDR3 length is 14 residues. CDR1 is SEHNR, CDR2 FQNEAQ, per germline (reference sequence).

The CDR3 loop is CASSVGVRDYTDTQYF. The CDR3 nucleotides read TGTGCCAGCAGCGTAGGAGTACGGGACTACACAGATACGCAGTATTTT. The rearrangement uses TRBV9 and TRBJ2-3, with TRBD2 matching 7 bases. The trim removed 0 bases at V and 2 bases at J, leaving 6 bases unmatched. The CDR3 is 16 residues long. Germline assignment: CDR1 SGDLS and CDR2 YYNGEE.

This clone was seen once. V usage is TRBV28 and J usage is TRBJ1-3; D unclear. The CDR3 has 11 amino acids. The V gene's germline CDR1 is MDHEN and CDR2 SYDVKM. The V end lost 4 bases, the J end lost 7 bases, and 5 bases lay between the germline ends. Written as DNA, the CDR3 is TGTGCCAGCAGTTCCAGGAACACCATATATTTT. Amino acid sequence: CASSSRNTIYF.

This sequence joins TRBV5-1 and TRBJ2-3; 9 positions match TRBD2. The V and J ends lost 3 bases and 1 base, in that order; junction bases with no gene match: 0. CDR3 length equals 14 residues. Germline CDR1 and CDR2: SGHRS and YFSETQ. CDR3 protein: CASSWTSGTDTQYF. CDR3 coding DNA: TGCGCCAGCAGCTGGACTAGCGGCACAGATACGCAGTATTTT.

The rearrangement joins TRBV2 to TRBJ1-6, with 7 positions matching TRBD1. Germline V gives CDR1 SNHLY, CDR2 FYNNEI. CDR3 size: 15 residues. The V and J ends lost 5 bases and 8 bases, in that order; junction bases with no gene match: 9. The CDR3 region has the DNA TGTGCCAGCAGTAGGGGACAGCCCGCGGATTCACCCCTCCACTTT. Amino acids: CASSRGQPADSPLHF.

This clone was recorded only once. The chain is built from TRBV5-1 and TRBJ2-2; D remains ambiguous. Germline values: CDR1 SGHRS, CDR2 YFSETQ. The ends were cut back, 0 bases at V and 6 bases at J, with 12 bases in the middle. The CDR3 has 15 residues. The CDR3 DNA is TGCGCCAGCAGCTTGGCCCAGAAGCGTTCCGGGGAGCTGTTTTTT. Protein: CASSLAQKRSGELFF.